The clone carrying this T cell receptor beta chain was detected only a few times. Its specificity is not known. The sample comes from a study of T cells in Graves' hyperthyroidism and ophthalmopathy. This CDR3 has 12 residues. Trimming shortened V by 6 bases and J by 7 bases, and 9 bases separated the two germline ends. It was RNA transcripts that yielded the amplified TCR beta CDR3 regions. The primer set for the first-round RT-PCR of the TCR CDR3 was HTBI. MiXCR, run by TCRdb on the multiplex PCR reads, gives a single entry per CDR3 protein. Of approximately 380,000 distinct CDR3 sequences listed, about 19% are singletons. Study-level results: Classification by a 13 V-J model distinguished ophthalmopathy from stable hyperthyroidism.

V gene TRBV12-3 or TRBV12-4 combines with J gene TRBJ1-4; D is uncertain. The sequence was obtained from a woman under 30 with Graves' hyperthyroidism. Material: blood. In nucleotides, the CDR3 is TGTGCCAGCAGCCTAGGACGTGAAAAACTGTTTTTT. Residues: CASSLGREKLFF.